The 29 T cell receptor beta chains listed next were all sequenced from one sample in a study of Graves' ophthalmopathy and Graves' hyperthyroidism. Transcripts of RNA were the source for amplifying TCR beta CDR3 regions. The library came from an HTBI-primed first-round RT-PCR and a second-round multiplex PCR. TCRdb itself ran the multiplex PCR reads through MiXCR, one entry per CDR3 protein. The table records roughly 1.1 million distinct CDR3 sequences, roughly 35% of them present only once. Sequences were obtained from peripheral blood or thyroid tissue (not recorded which). The receptors here all came from an adult man with Graves' hyperthyroidism.

In this sample, this clonotype turned up once. The chain uses TRBV12-3 or TRBV12-4 and TRBJ2-2; D might be TRBD2 (5 bases). The CDR3 has 15 amino acids. V lost 5 bases, J lost 6 bases, and 16 bases lay in between. Here the CDR3 DNA reads TGTGCCAGCAGTGATCGGACCCTGAGGGCCGGGGAGCTGTTTTTT. Translation: CASSDRTLRAGELFF.

The rearrangement uses TRBV2 and TRBJ2-5; TRBD2 agrees at 7 bases. CDR3 size: 12 residues. Germline loops: CDR1 SNHLY, CDR2 FYNNEI. With 6 bases clipped from V and 7 bases from J, the junction kept 5 bases outside the gene matches. The CDR3 sequence is CASRGGLGTQYF. The CDR3 DNA sequence: TGTGCCAGCAGGGGAGGGTTGGGGACCCAGTACTTC.

This clonotype has ten or more counts. The gene calls are TRBV7-2 and TRBJ1-1; tentatively, D is TRBD1 (5 bases). The CDR3 consists of 16 residues. The V and J ends lost 5 bases and 2 bases respectively, with 18 bases between them. The germline V gene has CDR1 SGHTA and CDR2 FQGNSA. The CDR3 nucleotides read TGTGCCAGCAGCCCCCCCGTTTTGGGGGTTAACACTGAAGCTTTCTTT. Translated: CASSPPVLGVNTEAFF. Looking up the rest from reference TRBV7-2 and TRBJ1-1 gives the full variable domain: GAGVSQSPSNKVTEKGKDVELRCDPISGHTALYWYRQSLGQGLEFLIYFQGNSAPDKSGLPSDRFSAERTGGSVSTLTIQRTQQEDSAVYLCASSPPVLGVNTEAFFGQGTRLTVV.

The rearrangement joins TRBV10-1 to TRBJ1-4; possibly TRBD1 for D (5 bases). Germline V gene data show CDR1 as WNHNN and CDR2 as SYGVQD (reference sequence). Trimming pared 0 bases from V and 5 bases from J, leaving 10 bases between. The CDR3 is 15 residues long. Here the CDR3 reads CASSESKGRNEKLFF. The CDR3 region has the DNA TGCGCCAGCAGTGAGTCGAAGGGGAGGAATGAAAAACTGTTTTTT.

This clonotype occurred once. The V and J genes are TRBV6-2 or TRBV6-3 and TRBJ1-2; D not certain. V lost 4 bases and J lost 5, with 14 bases in between. The CDR3 has 14 residues. Germline CDR1 is MNHEY and CDR2 is SVGEGT. The CDR3 DNA reads TGTGCCAGCAGTTTTCATCCGGATCCGTATGGCTACACCTTC. It yields the protein CASSFHPDPYGYTF.

The chain joins TRBV12-3 or TRBV12-4 to TRBJ1-1, with TRBD1 matching over 9 bases. This CDR3 region has 13 residues. After removal of 7 bases from V and 6 bases from J, the junction contained 6 bases not matched to a gene. The chain's CDR3 is CASKGQGRAEAFF. CDR3 nucleotide sequence: TGTGCCAGCAAGGGACAGGGTCGGGCTGAAGCTTTCTTT.

This clonotype was counted ten times or more. The chain recombines TRBV10-3 with TRBJ2-5; a possible D gene is TRBD2 (7 bases). V lost 4 bases and J lost 5, with 17 bases in between. Germline V lookup: CDR1 ENHRY, CDR2 SYGVKD. CDR3 length: 15 residues. CDR3 sequence: CAISVGGREAETQYF. CDR3 bases: TGTGCCATCAGTGTCGGGGGGCGAGAGGCGGAGACCCAGTACTTC.

The chain recombines TRBV2 with TRBJ1-2, with D uncertain. The CDR3 is made up of 10 amino acids. With 6 bases removed from V and 9 bases from J, the gap between germline ends came to 8 bases. Germline loops: CDR1 SNHLY, CDR2 FYNNEI. The DNA for the CDR3 is TGTGCCAGCAGGGACCTAAGCTACACCTTC. The encoded protein is CASRDLSYTF.

The genes are TRBV6-5 and TRBJ2-5; 14 nucleotides align to TRBD2. The V gene end was trimmed by 5 bases and the J gene end by 4 bases; junction bases not matched to a gene: 6. CDR3 length equals 16 residues. Germline V lookup: CDR1 MNHEY, CDR2 SVGAGI. CDR3 nucleotides: TGTGCCAGCAGTATCGGGACTAGCGGGGGAAGAGAGACCCAGTACTTC. Its protein is CASSIGTSGGRETQYF.

This clonotype has a count of ten or more. The genes are TRBV4-3 and TRBJ1-3; D unclear. This CDR3 spans 16 amino acids. Trimming took off 4 bases at V and 0 bases at J, with 13 bases between the two ends. CDR1 is LGHNA and CDR2 is YSLEER in the germline V gene. CDR3 bases: TGCGCCAGCAGCCGGGATCTTGGCAGCTCTGGAAACACCATATATTTT. The encoded protein is CASSRDLGSSGNTIYF.

V is TRBV19 and J is TRBJ1-6, with 8 positions matching TRBD1. The CDR3 has 18 residues. CDR1 LNHDA and CDR2 SQIVND come from the germline V gene (reference sequence). The V and J ends lost 3 bases and 10 bases, in that order; junction bases with no gene match: 17. DNA of the CDR3: TGTGCCAGTAGTATTCTCCCTCCGGGACAGGATTTCTCGTCACCCCTCCACTTT. Translated, it gives CASSILPPGQDFSSPLHF. Full variable domain (remainder filled in from reference TRBV19 and TRBJ1-6): DGGITQSPKYLFRKEGQNVTLSCEQNLNHDAMYWYRQDPGQGLRLIYYSQIVNDFQKGDIAEGYSVSREKKESFPLTVTSAQKNPTAFYLCASSILPPGQDFSSPLHFGNGTRLTVT.

V and J are TRBV11-2 and TRBJ1-5; D is undetermined. The ends were cut back, 0 bases at V and 5 bases at J, with 11 bases in the middle. The germline gives CDR1 SGHAT, CDR2 FQNNGV. The CDR3 runs 15 residues. For the CDR3, the DNA is TGTGCCAGCAGCTTAGATCCGGCGAGCCATCAGCCCCAGCATTTT. The encoded protein is CASSLDPASHQPQHF.

This clonotype showed up many times. The chain is built from TRBV13 and TRBJ1-1; D is ambiguous. The V and J ends lost 5 bases and 8 bases respectively, with 12 bases between them. From germline, CDR1 is PRHDT and CDR2 FYEKMQ (reference sequence). CDR3 length: 12 residues. CDR3 sequence (DNA): TGTGCCAGCAGCCTGGTGCGGGCCGAAGCTTTCTTT. This translates into CASSLVRAEAFF.

The chain is built from TRBV29-1 and TRBJ2-7, with TRBD1 matching over 8 bases. CDR1 is SQVTM and CDR2 is ANQGSEA in the germline V gene. V was pared by 4 bases and J by 4 bases, with 9 bases of the junction left unmatched. There are 14 residues in the CDR3. In DNA, the CDR3 is TGCAGCGTTGTTGGGACAGGCGATGGATACGAGCAGTACTTC. Translation gives CSVVGTGDGYEQYF.

The chain has TRBV12-3 or TRBV12-4 and TRBJ2-7; D perhaps matches TRBD1 (6 bases). The CDR3 covers 13 residues. Trimming removed 7 bases at V and 5 bases at J, with 15 bases between. The CDR3 nucleotides are TGTGCCAGCAACATTTTGGGGGCGAACGAGCAGTACTTC. Its protein product is CASNILGANEQYF.

With respect to this clonotype: The conserved closing phenylalanine or tryptophan is absent in this CDR3, likely reflecting a read error. V is TRBV7-9 and J is TRBJ1-6, with TRBD1 matching 7 bases. Unmatched junction bases numbered 14, after V lost 4 bases and J lost 11 bases. Germline V gives CDR1 SEHNR, CDR2 FQNEAQ (reference sequence). The CDR3 runs 16 residues. DNA of the CDR3: TGTGCCAGCAGCTCAAAATCCCGGGACAGTGGGCCACCCCTCCACCTT. Protein product: CASSSKSRDSGPPLHL.

This clonotype was found a few times. The chain combines TRBV5-6 with TRBJ1-5; the match to TRBD1 covers 10 bases. Germline V CDR1 and CDR2: SGHDT, YYEEEE. J was trimmed by 6 bases and V by 1 base; bases with no gene match: 10. CDR3 length: 17 residues. The CDR3 loop is CASSLNPGQGFLQPQHF. The CDR3 region has the DNA TGTGCCAGCAGCTTGAATCCGGGACAGGGGTTTCTTCAGCCCCAGCATTTT.

V is TRBV19 and J is TRBJ2-5; D not resolved. The CDR3 covers 9 residues. Trimming removed 4 bases from V and 7 bases from J, with 1 base in between. CDR1 and CDR2 from the germline V gene are LNHDA and SQIVND (reference sequence). In DNA form, the CDR3 reads TGTGCCAGTAGTACGACCCAGTACTTC. Protein product: CASSTTQYF.

The chain recombines TRBV29-1 with TRBJ1-4; D possibly corresponds to TRBD1 (5 bases). The CDR3 contains 12 residues. CDR1 SQVTM and CDR2 ANQGSEA come from the germline V gene. V gave up 8 bases and J gave up 5 bases, with 12 bases separating them. The chain's CDR3 is CSYRDVNEKLFF. The CDR3 nucleotides read TGCAGCTACCGGGACGTCAATGAAAAACTGTTTTTT.

This clonotype was seen repeatedly, ten times or more. The chain has TRBV12-3 or TRBV12-4 and TRBJ1-1; weak D call: TRBD1 (5 bases). V lost 5 bases to trimming and J lost 4 bases, with 17 bases between them. CDR3 length equals 15 residues. The chain's CDR3 is CASSPWGGKSTEAFF. As DNA, the CDR3 is TGTGCCAGCAGTCCCTGGGGGGGGAAGAGCACTGAAGCTTTCTTT.

In regard to this clonotype: This clone may be a read error of a much larger clone one base away. The rearrangement joins TRBV10-3 to TRBJ1-5; D remains ambiguous. Per the germline V gene, CDR1 is ENHRY and CDR2 is SYGVKD. This CDR3 is built from 14 residues. The CDR3 loop is CAISVTQGNQSQHF. CDR3 nucleotide sequence: TGTGCCATCAGTGTCACTCAAGGCAATCAGTCCCAGCATTTT.

This clonotype was detected ten times or more. The V and J genes are TRBV7-2 and TRBJ1-1; TRBD1 matches 8 bases. Germline V CDR1 and CDR2: SGHTA, FQGNSA. The J segment lost 11 bases and the V segment lost 4 bases, leaving 9 bases of the junction unmatched. This CDR3 comprises 13 residues. The CDR3, as DNA: TGTGCCAGCAGCTCCGGACAGGGTCTAGGGGCTTTCTTT. Translated: CASSSGQGLGAFF.

This clonotype showed up just a few times. The gene calls are TRBV20-1 and TRBJ1-6; D gene uncertain. Germline assignment: CDR1 DFQATT and CDR2 SNEGSKA (reference sequence). The CDR3 sequence is 12 residues long. The ends were cut back, 0 bases at V and 9 bases at J, with 6 bases in the middle. CDR3 in DNA: TGCAGTGCTAGAGAGAAGGGTTCACCCCTCCACTTT. Its translation: CSAREKGSPLHF.

The chain uses TRBV4-3 and TRBJ1-4; D uncertain. V lost 1 base to trimming and J lost 2 bases, with 23 bases between them. Germline V gives CDR1 LGHNA, CDR2 YSLEER. This CDR3 region has 20 residues. The CDR3 bases are TGCGCCAGCAGCCAAGTTTCGCATTCACCTAAGCCAGTCACTAATGAAAAACTGTTTTTT. As protein: CASSQVSHSPKPVTNEKLFF.

The rearrangement links TRBV10-3 to TRBJ2-7; 7 bases are a match to TRBD1. Germline V gene sequence: CDR1 ENHRY, CDR2 SYGVKD. The CDR3 is made up of 13 amino acids. J gave up 4 bases and V 4 bases, and 4 bases lay outside the gene matches. The chain's CDR3 is CAISVPGGYEQYF. CDR3 nucleotide sequence: TGTGCCATCAGTGTGCCAGGGGGTTACGAGCAGTACTTC.

In the case of this clonotype: One junction end does not reproduce the germline sequence, and a read error may be involved. The chain combines TRBV7-9 with TRBJ2-7; D is uncertain. The CDR3 length is 16 residues. Germline CDR1 reads SEHNR; CDR2 reads FQNEAQ (reference sequence). This chain's CDR3 is CAGSLTPRHPVDEQYF. The CDR3 bases are TGTGCCGGCAGCTTAACGCCGAGGCACCCCGTCGACGAGCAGTACTTC. The entire variable domain, with the rest obtained from reference TRBV7-9 and TRBJ2-7, is as follows: DTGVSQNPRHKITKRGQNVTFRCDPISEHNRLYWYRQTLGQGPEFLTYFQNEAQLEKSRLLSDRFSAERPKGSFSTLEIQRTEQGDSAMYLCAGSLTPRHPVDEQYFGPGTRLTVT.

This clonotype appeared many times. The chain is built from TRBV29-1 and TRBJ1-2; possibly TRBD1 for D (5 bases). With 7 bases removed from V and 0 bases from J, the gap between germline ends came to 9 bases. The CDR3 length is 12 residues. Germline V gene lookup returns CDR1 SQVTM and CDR2 ANQGSEA. The CDR3 loop is CSAGVANYGYTF. The CDR3, as DNA: TGCAGCGCGGGGGTAGCTAACTATGGCTACACCTTC.

This clonotype appeared many times. This sequence joins TRBV5-1 and TRBJ2-7; perhaps TRBD2 as D (6 bases). Germline-derived CDR1 and CDR2 are SGHRS and YFSETQ. The V end lost 5 bases, the J end lost 3 bases, and 12 bases lay between the germline ends. CDR3 size: 13 residues. CDR3 nucleotide sequence: TGCGCCAGCAGGGACATCGGGGGCTACGAGCAGTACTTC. This encodes CASRDIGGYEQYF.

This clonotype was detected ten times or more. The chain has TRBV7-2 and TRBJ1-2; D is undetermined. Trimming left V 5 bases short and J 3 bases short, with 16 bases between. The germline CDR1 and CDR2 sequences are SGHTA and FQGNSA. CDR3 length equals 15 residues. The CDR3 DNA sequence: TGTGCCAGCAGCGCCCGGGGAGGTCCATACTATGGCTACACCTTC. It specifies CASSARGGPYYGYTF.